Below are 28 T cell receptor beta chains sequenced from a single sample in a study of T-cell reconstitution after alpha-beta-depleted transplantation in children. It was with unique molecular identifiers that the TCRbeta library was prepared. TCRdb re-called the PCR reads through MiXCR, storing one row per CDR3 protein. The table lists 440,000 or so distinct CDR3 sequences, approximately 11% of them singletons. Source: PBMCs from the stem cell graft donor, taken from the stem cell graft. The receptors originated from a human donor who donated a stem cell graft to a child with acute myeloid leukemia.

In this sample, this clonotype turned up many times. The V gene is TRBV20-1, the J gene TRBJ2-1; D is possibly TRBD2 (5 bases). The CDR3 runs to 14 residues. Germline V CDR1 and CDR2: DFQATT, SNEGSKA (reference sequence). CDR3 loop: CSARAGSSYNEQFF. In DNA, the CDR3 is TGCAGCGCCCGTGCGGGCTCCTCCTACAATGAGCAGTTCTTC.

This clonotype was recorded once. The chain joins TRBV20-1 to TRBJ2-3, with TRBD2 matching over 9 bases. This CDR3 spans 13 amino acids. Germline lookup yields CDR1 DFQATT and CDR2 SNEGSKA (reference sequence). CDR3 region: CRISGGSTDTQYF. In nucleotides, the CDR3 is TGCAGAATCAGCGGGGGGAGCACAGATACGCAGTATTTT.

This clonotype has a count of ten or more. The CDR3: CASSSDRGYSNQPQHF. In DNA, the CDR3 is TGCGCCAGCAGCTCCGACAGGGGATATAGCAATCAGCCCCAGCATTTT. The V call is TRBV5-1, the J call TRBJ1-5; 8 bases map to TRBD1. Germline V lookup: CDR1 SGHRS, CDR2 YFSETQ. This CDR3 comprises 16 residues. After removal of 3 bases from V and 0 bases from J, the junction contained 5 bases not matched to a gene. Full variable domain (outside the CDR3, taken from reference TRBV5-1 and TRBJ1-5): KAGVTQTPRYLIKTRGQQVTLSCSPISGHRSVSWYQQTPGQGLQFLFEYFSETQRNKGNFPGRFSGRQFSNSRSEMNVSTLELGDSALYLCASSSDRGYSNQPQHFGDGTRLSIL.

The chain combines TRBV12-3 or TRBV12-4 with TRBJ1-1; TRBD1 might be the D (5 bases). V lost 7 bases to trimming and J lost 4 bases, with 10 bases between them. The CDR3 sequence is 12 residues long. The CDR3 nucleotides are TGTGCCAGCATGGGGGTTGGCACTGAAGCTTTCTTT. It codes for CASMGVGTEAFF.

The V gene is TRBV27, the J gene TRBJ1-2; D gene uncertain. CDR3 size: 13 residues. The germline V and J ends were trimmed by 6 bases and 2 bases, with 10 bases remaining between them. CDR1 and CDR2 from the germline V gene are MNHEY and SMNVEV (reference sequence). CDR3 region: CASRSSVNYGYTF. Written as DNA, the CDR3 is TGTGCCAGCAGAAGTTCAGTCAACTATGGCTACACCTTC.

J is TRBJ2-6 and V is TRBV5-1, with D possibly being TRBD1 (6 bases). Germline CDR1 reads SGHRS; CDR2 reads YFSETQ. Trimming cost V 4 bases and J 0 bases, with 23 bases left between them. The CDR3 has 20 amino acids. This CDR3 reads CASSPTLGRGPSSGANVLTF. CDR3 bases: TGCGCCAGCAGCCCTACCTTAGGCAGGGGCCCCAGCTCTGGGGCCAACGTCCTGACTTTC.

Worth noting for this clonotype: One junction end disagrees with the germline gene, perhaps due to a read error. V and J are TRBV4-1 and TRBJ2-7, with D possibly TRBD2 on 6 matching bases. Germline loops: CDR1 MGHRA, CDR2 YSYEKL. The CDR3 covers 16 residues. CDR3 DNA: TGCGCCAGCAGCCAAGAGCGCCCGGGGGTCTCCCACGAGCAGTACTTC. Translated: CASSQERPGVSHEQYF.

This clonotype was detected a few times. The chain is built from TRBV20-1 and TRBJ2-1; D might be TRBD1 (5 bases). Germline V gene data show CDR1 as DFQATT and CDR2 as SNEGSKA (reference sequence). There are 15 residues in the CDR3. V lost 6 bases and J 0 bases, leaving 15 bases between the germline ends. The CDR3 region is CSAMDTGRSYNEQFF. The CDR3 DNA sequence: TGCAGTGCCATGGACACAGGTCGCTCCTACAATGAGCAGTTCTTC.

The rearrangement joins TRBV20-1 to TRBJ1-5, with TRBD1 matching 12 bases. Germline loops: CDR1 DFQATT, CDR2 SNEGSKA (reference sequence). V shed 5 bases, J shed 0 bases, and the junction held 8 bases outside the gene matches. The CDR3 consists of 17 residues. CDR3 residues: CSAGTGGLLSSNQPQHF. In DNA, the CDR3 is TGCAGTGCTGGGACAGGGGGCCTACTTTCTAGCAATCAGCCCCAGCATTTT.

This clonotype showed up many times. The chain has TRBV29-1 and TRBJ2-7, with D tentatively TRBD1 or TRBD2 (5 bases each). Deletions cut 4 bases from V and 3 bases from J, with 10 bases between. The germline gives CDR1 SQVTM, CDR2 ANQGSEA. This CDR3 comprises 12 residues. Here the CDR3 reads CSVGDRLYEQYF. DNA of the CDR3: TGCAGCGTTGGGGACCGGCTCTACGAGCAGTACTTC.

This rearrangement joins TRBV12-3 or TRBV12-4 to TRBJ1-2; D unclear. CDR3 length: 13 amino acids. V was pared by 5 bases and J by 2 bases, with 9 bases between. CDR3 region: CASSIDKNYGYTF. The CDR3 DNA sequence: TGTGCCAGCAGTATCGACAAGAACTATGGCTACACCTTC.

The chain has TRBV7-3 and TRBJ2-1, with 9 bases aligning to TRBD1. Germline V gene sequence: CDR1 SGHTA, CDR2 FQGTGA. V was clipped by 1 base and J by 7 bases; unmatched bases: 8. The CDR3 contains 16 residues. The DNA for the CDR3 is TGTGCCAGCAGCTTAAGAGGAGGGACAGGGCGTAATGAGCAGTTCTTC. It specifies CASSLRGGTGRNEQFF.

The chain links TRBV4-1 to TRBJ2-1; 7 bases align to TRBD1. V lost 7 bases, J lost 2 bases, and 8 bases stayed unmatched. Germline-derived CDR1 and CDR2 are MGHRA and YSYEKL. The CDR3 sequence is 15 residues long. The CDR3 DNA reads TGCGCCAGCACCTTATTGACAGGGACCTACAATGAGCAGTTCTTC. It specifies CASTLLTGTYNEQFF.

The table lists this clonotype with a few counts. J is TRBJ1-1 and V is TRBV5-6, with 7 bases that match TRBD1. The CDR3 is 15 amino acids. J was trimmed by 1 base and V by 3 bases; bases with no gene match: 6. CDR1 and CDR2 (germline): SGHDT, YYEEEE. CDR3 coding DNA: TGTGCCAGCAGCTCCCCGGGACAGTGGAACACTGAAGCTTTCTTT. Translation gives CASSSPGQWNTEAFF.

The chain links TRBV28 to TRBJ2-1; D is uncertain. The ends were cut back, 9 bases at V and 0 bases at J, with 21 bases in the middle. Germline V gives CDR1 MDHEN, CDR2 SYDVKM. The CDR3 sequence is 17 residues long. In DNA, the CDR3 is TGTGCCAGGGGCCCCGGGCATCGCAGGAGCTCCTACAATGAGCAGTTCTTC. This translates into CARGPGHRRSSYNEQFF.

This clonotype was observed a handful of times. The CDR3 nucleotides are TGTGCCAGCAGTGACGGGGTCAACTCTGGAAACACCATATATTTT. Amino acid sequence: CASSDGVNSGNTIYF. The chain employs TRBV6-1 and TRBJ1-3; D gene unclear. Trimming removed 3 bases at V and 0 bases at J, with 9 bases between. CDR3 size: 15 residues. Germline V CDR1 and CDR2: MNHNS, SASEGT.

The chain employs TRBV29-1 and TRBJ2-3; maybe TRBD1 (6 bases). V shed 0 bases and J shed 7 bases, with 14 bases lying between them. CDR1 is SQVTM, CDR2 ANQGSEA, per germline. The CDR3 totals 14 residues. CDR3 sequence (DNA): TGCAGCGTTGAAGAGAACCAGGGGTGGAATACGCAGTATTTT. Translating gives CSVEENQGWNTQYF.

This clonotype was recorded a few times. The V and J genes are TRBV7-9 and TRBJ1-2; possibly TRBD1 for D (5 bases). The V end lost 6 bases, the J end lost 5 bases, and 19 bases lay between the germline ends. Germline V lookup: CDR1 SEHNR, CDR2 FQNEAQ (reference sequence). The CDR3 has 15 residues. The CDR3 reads CASSSRGAPFYGYTF. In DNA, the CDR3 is TGTGCCAGCAGTTCCCGCGGGGCTCCCTTTTATGGCTACACCTTC.

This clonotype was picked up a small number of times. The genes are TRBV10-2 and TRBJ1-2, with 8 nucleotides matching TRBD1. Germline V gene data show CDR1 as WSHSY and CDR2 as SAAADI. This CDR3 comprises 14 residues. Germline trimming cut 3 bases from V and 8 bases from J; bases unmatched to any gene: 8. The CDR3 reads CASSDRQGRDGYTF. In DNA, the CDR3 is TGCGCCAGCAGTGACAGACAGGGGCGCGACGGCTACACCTTC.

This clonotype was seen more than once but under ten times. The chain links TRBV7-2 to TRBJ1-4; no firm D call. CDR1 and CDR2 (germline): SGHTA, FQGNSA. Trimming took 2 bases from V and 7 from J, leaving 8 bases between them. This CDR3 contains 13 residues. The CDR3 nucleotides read TGTGCCAGCAGCTTAATGGAGGGTGAAAAACTGTTTTTT. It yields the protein CASSLMEGEKLFF.

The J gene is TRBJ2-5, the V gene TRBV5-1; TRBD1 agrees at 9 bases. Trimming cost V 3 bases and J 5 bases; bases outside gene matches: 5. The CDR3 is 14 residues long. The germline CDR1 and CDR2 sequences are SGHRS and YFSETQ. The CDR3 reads CASSYGQGIETQYF. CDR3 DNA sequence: TGCGCCAGCAGCTACGGACAGGGGATCGAGACCCAGTACTTC.

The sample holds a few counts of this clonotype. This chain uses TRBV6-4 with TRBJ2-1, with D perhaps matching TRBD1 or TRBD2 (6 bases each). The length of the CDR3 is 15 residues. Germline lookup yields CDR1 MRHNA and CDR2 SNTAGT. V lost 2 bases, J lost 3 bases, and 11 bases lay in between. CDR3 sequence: CASSDRGAGYNEQFF. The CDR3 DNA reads TGTGCCAGCAGTGACAGGGGGGCCGGCTACAATGAGCAGTTCTTC.

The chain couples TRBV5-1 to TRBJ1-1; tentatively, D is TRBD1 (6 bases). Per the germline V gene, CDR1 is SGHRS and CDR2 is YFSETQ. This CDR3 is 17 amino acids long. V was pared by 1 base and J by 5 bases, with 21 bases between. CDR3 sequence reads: CASSLPLIGQRGTEAFF. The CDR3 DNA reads TGCGCCAGCAGCTTGCCCTTAATTGGACAGCGGGGGACTGAAGCTTTCTTT.

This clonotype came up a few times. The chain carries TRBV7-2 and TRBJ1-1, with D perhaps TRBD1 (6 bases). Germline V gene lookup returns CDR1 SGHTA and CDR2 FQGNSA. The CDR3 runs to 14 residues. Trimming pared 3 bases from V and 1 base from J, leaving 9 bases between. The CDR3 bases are TGTGCCAGCAGCTTCTGGGGGCCGAACACTGAAGCTTTCTTT. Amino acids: CASSFWGPNTEAFF.

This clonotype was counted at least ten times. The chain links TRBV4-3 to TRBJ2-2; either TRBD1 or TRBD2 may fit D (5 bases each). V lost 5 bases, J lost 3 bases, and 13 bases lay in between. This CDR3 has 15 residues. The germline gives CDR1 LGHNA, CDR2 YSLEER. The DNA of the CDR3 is TGCGCCAGCAGCTCCCGGGACCAACACACCGGGGAGCTGTTTTTT. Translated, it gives CASSSRDQHTGELFF.

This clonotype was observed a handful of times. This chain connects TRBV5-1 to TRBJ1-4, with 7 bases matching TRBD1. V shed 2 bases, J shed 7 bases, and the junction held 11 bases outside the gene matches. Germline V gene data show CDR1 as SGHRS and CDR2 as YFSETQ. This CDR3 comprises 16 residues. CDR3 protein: CASSFGQAGRREKLFF. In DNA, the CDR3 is TGCGCCAGCAGCTTTGGACAGGCGGGGCGGCGTGAAAAACTGTTTTTT. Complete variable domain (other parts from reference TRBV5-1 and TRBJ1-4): KAGVTQTPRYLIKTRGQQVTLSCSPISGHRSVSWYQQTPGQGLQFLFEYFSETQRNKGNFPGRFSGRQFSNSRSEMNVSTLELGDSALYLCASSFGQAGRREKLFFGSGTQLSVL.

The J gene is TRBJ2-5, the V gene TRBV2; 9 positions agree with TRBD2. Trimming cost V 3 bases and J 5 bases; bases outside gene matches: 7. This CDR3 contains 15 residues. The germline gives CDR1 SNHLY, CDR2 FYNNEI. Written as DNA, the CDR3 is TGTGCCAGCAGTGATTGGCGGGGGGGTGGTGAGACCCAGTACTTC. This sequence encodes CASSDWRGGGETQYF.

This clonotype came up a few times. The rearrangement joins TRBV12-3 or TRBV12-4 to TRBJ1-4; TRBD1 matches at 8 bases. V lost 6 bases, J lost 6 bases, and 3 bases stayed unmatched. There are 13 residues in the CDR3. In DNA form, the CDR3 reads TGTGCCAGCAGCGACAGGGGTTATGAAAAACTGTTTTTT. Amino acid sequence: CASSDRGYEKLFF.